This TCR beta chain was sequenced in a study of blood T cell repertoires in COVID-19. About the research overall: Collection of acute and convalescent COVID-19 samples took place in the United States, Italy and Spain. From T cells, B-cell-depleted T cells, or PBMCs came the material, which was cDNA or gDNA.

CDR3 size: 15 residues. V lost 3 bases and J lost 4; bases outside the gene matches: 10. CDR1 and CDR2 from the germline V gene are DFQATT and SNEGSKA (reference sequence). Study processing details: Amplification of reference gene primers was used by the study to estimate nucleated cell counts. TCRdb's copy holds only in-frame clones and misses some; the assay was immunoSEQ multiplex PCR. The V and J calls and clone size are taken from that table; D and trimming were inferred from the DNA. The table includes about 48,000 clones, more than 70% detected once. The V call is TRBV20-1, the J call TRBJ2-7, with 9 nucleotides matching TRBD2. Sequencing was performed on peripheral blood. The sequence was obtained from a woman of 80 years or more with acute or convalescent COVID-19. The CDR3 loop is CSASRAAGGHYEQYF. The DNA for the CDR3 is TGCAGTGCTAGTCGAGCAGCGGGGGGTCATTACGAGCAGTACTTC.